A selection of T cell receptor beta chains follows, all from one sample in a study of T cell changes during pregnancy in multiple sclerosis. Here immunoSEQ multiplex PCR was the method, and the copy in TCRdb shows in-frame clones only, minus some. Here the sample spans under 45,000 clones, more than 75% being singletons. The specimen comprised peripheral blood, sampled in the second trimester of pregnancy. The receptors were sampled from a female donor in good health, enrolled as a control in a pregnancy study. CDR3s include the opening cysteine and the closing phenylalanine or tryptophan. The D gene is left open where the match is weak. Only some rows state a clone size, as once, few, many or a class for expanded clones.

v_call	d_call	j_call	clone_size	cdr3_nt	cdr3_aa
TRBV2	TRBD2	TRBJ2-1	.	TGTGCCAGCAGGCCCACTAGCGGGGGTAATAATGAGCAGTTCTTC	CASRPTSGGNNEQFF
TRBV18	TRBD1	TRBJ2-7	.	TGTGCCAGCTCACCAGACTTACCGGGACAGGCCACCGAGCAGTACTTC	CASSPDLPGQATEQYF
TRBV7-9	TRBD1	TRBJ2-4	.	TGTGCCAGCAGTTCGACAGGGTACGAAAACATTCAGTACTTC	CASSSTGYENIQYF
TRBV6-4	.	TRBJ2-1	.	TGTGCCAGCAGTGAAGGAGCGGGCTCCTACAATGAGCAGTTCTTC	CASSEGAGSYNEQFF
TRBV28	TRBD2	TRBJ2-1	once	TGTGCCAGCAGTTTTACCCGACTAGCGGGAGGTTACAATGAGCAGTTCTTC	CASSFTRLAGGYNEQFF
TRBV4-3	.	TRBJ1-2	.	TGCGCCAGCAGCCAAGATAATGCGAGGGACTATGGCTACACCTTC	CASSQDNARDYGYTF
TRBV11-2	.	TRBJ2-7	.	TGTGCCAGCAGCTTAGGGGGGCCCGAGCAGTACTTC	CASSLGGPEQYF
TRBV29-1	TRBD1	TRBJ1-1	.	TGCAGCGGTGAACGGACAGGGAGCACTGAAGCTTTCTTT	CSGERTGSTEAFF
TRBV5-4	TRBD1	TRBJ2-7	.	TGTGCCAGCAGCTTCGACAGGGGACCCGGACACTACGAGCAGTACTTC	CASSFDRGPGHYEQYF
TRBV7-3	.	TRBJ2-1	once	TGTGCCAGCAGCTTACGACCCGGGATCCCGAACACCGGGTACAATGAGCAGTTCTTC	CASSLRPGIPNTGYNEQFF
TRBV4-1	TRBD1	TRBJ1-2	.	TGCGCCAGCAGCCAGACAGGGGGGAACTATGGCTACACCTTC	CASSQTGGNYGYTF
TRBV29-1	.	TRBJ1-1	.	TGCAGCGTTGAAGAAAGAGGGTCAGGCACTGAAGCTTTCTTT	CSVEERGSGTEAFF
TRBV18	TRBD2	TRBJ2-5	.	TGTGCCAGCTCACCAAATTTACTAGCGGACCTTATACCAGAGACCCAGTACTTC	CASSPNLLADLIPETQYF
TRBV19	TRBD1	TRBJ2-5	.	TGTGCCACCCGGGACAGGGGGTCAGAGACCCAGTACTTC	CATRDRGSETQYF
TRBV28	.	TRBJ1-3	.	TGTGCCAGCAGTCTAACTGGACAGACTTTAGGAAACACCATATATTTT	CASSLTGQTLGNTIYF
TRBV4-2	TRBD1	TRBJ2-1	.	TGTGCCAGCAGCCTAGGCATATATGGCAGGGGGACGATTGAGCAGTTCTTC	CASSLGIYGRGTIEQFF
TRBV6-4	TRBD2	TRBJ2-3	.	TGTGCCAGCAGTGTTCAATCGACTAGCGGGGGGGCGGCAGATACGCAGTATTTT	CASSVQSTSGGAADTQYF
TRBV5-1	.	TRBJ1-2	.	TGCGCCAGCAGCTTGGACCCCCCCGGCTCAGGGGCTAACTATGGCTACACCTTC	CASSLDPPGSGANYGYTF
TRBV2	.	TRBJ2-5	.	TGTGCCAGCAGGCGGGATAGACAAGAGACCCAGTACTTC	CASRRDRQETQYF
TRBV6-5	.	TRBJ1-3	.	TGTGCCAGCACCTATGGAAACACCATATATTTT	CASTYGNTIYF
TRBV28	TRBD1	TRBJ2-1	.	TGTGCCAGCAGCCCCGGGACAGGGGAGGGGTACAATGAGCAGTTCTTC	CASSPGTGEGYNEQFF
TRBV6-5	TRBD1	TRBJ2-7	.	TGTGCCAGCAGTTACTTGCCCGGGACAGGGGGCTACGAGCAGTACTTC	CASSYLPGTGGYEQYF
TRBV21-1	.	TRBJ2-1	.	TGTGCCAGCAGCAAAGGGCTGACGGAGGACAGCTCCTACAATGAGCAGTTCTTC	CASSKGLTEDSSYNEQFF
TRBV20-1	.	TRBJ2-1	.	TGCAGTGCTAGGCAGGACTATGAGCAGTTCTTC	CSARQDYEQFF
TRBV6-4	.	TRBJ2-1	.	TGTGCCAGCAGTTGGGACTGGAACAATGAGCAGTTCTTC	CASSWDWNNEQFF
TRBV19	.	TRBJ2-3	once	TGTGCCAGTAGTATTTACAACGGGGACACCACAGATACGCAGTATTTT	CASSIYNGDTTDTQYF
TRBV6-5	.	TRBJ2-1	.	TGTGCCAGCAGTTATCGGGGTGAGCAGTTCTTC	CASSYRGEQFF
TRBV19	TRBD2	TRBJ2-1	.	TGTGCCAGTAGTATTAGCGGGAGCTCCTACAATGAGCAGTTCTTC	CASSISGSSYNEQFF
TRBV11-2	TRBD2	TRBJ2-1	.	TGTGCCAGCAGCTTCCTACCCATAGCGGGGAGGTACAATGAGCAGTTCTTC	CASSFLPIAGRYNEQFF
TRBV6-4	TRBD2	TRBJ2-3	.	TGTGCCAGCAGTGACTCGGGCGGGGGGGCCGCAGATACGCAGTATTTT	CASSDSGGGAADTQYF
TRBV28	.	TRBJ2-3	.	TGTGCCAGCAGTTTTAGGCCGGGGTACACAGATACGCAGTATTTT	CASSFRPGYTDTQYF
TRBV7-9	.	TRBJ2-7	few	TGTGCCAGCAGCTTATACTACGAGCAGTACTTC	CASSLYYEQYF
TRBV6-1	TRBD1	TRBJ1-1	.	TGTGCCAGCAGAGCTACAGGGGGAACTGAAGCTTTCTTT	CASRATGGTEAFF
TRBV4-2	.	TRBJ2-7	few	TGTGCCAGCAGCCCAACGACAGGGGAGGGCCACGAGCAGTACTTC	CASSPTTGEGHEQYF
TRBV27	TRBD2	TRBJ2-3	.	TGTGCCAGCAGGATTAGCGGGGGGTACACAGATACGCAGTATTTT	CASRISGGYTDTQYF
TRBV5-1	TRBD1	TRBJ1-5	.	TGCGCCAGCAGCTTGGCAGGGGGACAGCCCCAGCATTTT	CASSLAGGQPQHF
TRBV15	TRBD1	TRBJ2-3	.	TGTGCCACCAGCAGGACAGGGGACACAGATACGCAGTATTTT	CATSRTGDTDTQYF
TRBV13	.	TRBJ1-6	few	TGTGCCAGCAGCCTGGGACGGGACTATTCACCCCTCCACTTT	CASSLGRDYSPLHF
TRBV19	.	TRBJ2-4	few	TGTGCCAGTAGTACCCCTACGGGAGCCAAAAACATTCAGTACTTC	CASSTPTGAKNIQYF
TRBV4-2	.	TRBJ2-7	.	TGTGCCAGCAGCCAGTATGGGGAGAGTGTCCCCCACGAGCAGTACTTC	CASSQYGESVPHEQYF
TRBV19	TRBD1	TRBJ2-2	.	TGTGCCAGTAGTCCGTGGGAGGGACAGGGGACCGGGGAGCTGTTTTTT	CASSPWEGQGTGELFF
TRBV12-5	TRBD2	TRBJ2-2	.	TGTGCTAGTGGCCGCCGGGGGGGCGATGGCACCGGGGAGCTGTTTTTT	CASGRRGGDGTGELFF